The source of this T cell receptor (beta chain) is a study of regulatory T cells in long-lasting Graves disease. Researchers made TCR beta libraries by using iRepertoire HTBI primers and running Arm-PCR on CDR3 regions. TCRdb re-analysed the multiplex PCR reads in MiXCR, keeping a single row per CDR3 protein. This table holds 400,000 to 500,000 distinct CDR3 sequences, 16% found once. This clonotype was seen at least ten times. Regarding time point: newly diagnosed GD, antithyroid drugs for less than 3 months. PBMC-derived RNA was used for the TCR library. The CDR3 has 13 residues. Germline CDR1 reads MNHNS; CDR2 reads SASEGT. The V end lost 5 bases, the J end lost 4 bases, and 12 bases lay between the germline ends. The same specimen was also included in a second study, on T cells in Graves' hyperthyroidism and ophthalmopathy.

The TCR was taken from a woman under 30 with Graves disease. The sequencing here drew on peripheral blood mononuclear cells (PBMCs), taken at new diagnosis, from a patient treated with antithyroid drugs. The chain couples TRBV6-1 to TRBJ2-7; D perhaps matches TRBD1 (5 bases). The CDR3 reads CASSPVDSYEQYF. The CDR3 DNA follows: TGTGCCAGCAGTCCAGTAGACAGTTACGAGCAGTACTTC.